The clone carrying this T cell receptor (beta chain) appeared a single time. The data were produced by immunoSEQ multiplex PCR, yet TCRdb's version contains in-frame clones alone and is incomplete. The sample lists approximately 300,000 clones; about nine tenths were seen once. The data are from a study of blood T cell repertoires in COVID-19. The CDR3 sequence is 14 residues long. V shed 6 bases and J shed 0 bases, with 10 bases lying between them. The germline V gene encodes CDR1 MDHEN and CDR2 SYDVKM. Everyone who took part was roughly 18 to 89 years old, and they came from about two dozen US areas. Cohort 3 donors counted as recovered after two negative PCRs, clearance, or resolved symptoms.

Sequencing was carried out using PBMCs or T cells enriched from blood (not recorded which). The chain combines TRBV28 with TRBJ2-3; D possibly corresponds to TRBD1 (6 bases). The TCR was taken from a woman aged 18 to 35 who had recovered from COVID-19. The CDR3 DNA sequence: TGTGCCAGCAGCCGGACAGTTAGCACAGATACGCAGTATTTT. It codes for CASSRTVSTDTQYF. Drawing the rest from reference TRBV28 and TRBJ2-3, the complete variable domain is DVKVTQSSRYLVKRTGEKVFLECVQDMDHENMFWYRQDPGLGLRLIYFSYDVKMKEKGDIPEGYSVSREKKERFSLILESASTNQTSMYLCASSRTVSTDTQYFGPGTRLTVL.